The 17 T cell receptor beta chains given below trace back to one sample, sequenced in a study of T cell responses to AZD1222 COVID-19 vaccine. Data came from immunoSEQ multiplex PCR; TCRdb stores just in-frame clones and leaves some out. This table holds under 300,000 clones, approximately 93% found once. Sequences were derived from peripheral blood, sampled on day 0 of AZD1222 vaccination. The receptors shown here come from an adult in good health.

The chain employs TRBV5-1 and TRBJ1-5; D may be TRBD1 (6 bases). This CDR3 contains 16 residues. CDR1 is SGHRS, CDR2 YFSETQ, per germline. The V gene lost 1 base and the J gene lost 5 bases, with 16 bases spanning the gap. The CDR3 reads CASSLMGGAADQPQHF. As DNA, the CDR3 is TGCGCCAGCAGCTTGATGGGGGGGGCCGCGGATCAGCCCCAGCATTTT.

V and J are TRBV7-2 and TRBJ1-3; D not certain. CDR3 length: 15 residues. V gave up 1 base and J gave up 0 bases, with 7 bases separating them. Germline-derived CDR1 and CDR2 are SGHTA and FQGNSA. The CDR3 DNA reads as TGTGCCAGCAGCTTAGTCGTGCCCTCTGGAAACACCATATATTTT. It codes for CASSLVVPSGNTIYF.

The rearrangement joins TRBV2 to TRBJ1-6; D remains ambiguous. Germline lookup yields CDR1 SNHLY and CDR2 FYNNEI. Between the trimmed V and J ends, which lost 3 bases and 10 bases, there was a span of 13 bases. The CDR3 sequence is 14 residues long. CDR3 loop: CASSEGRLLSPLHF. CDR3 bases: TGTGCCAGCAGTGAGGGCCGATTATTATCACCCCTCCACTTT.

This CDR3 reads CASRPGQGGTEAFF. CDR3 nucleotides: TGCGCCAGCAGACCGGGACAGGGTGGCACTGAAGCTTTCTTT. This chain uses TRBV4-1 with TRBJ1-1, with TRBD1 matching over 9 bases. The CDR3 is made up of 14 amino acids. CDR1 is MGHRA, CDR2 YSYEKL, per germline. The trim removed 6 bases at V and 4 bases at J, leaving 6 bases unmatched.

J is TRBJ2-1 and V is TRBV19; D possibly matches TRBD1 or TRBD2 (5 bases each). Germline V gene lookup returns CDR1 LNHDA and CDR2 SQIVND (reference sequence). CDR3 length: 14 amino acids. Trimming left V 5 bases short and J 8 bases short, with 16 bases between. The CDR3 sequence: CASSWGNTRDEQFF. In nucleotides, the CDR3 is TGTGCCAGTAGTTGGGGGAATACCAGGGATGAGCAGTTCTTC.

The CDR3 DNA reads TGTGCCAGCAGCTGGGACTTCCAGCTGATGACTGAAGCTTTCTTT. Residues: CASSWDFQLMTEAFF. This rearrangement joins TRBV5-5 to TRBJ1-1, with a tentative D call TRBD1 (5 bases). V gave up 3 bases and J gave up 5 bases, with 17 bases separating them. The CDR3 is made up of 15 amino acids. Germline CDR1 SGHKS, CDR2 YYEKEE (reference sequence).

J is TRBJ2-4 and V is TRBV19; 9 bases agree with TRBD1. This CDR3 region has 16 residues. In germline, CDR1 is LNHDA, CDR2 SQIVND (reference sequence). V gave up 1 base and J gave up 2 bases; unmatched junction bases: 3. CDR3 nucleotides: TGTGCCAGTAGTATAGGGGACAGGGTTACCAAAAACATTCAGTACTTC. The encoded protein is CASSIGDRVTKNIQYF.

The rearrangement uses TRBV11-2 and TRBJ2-5, with 9 bases fitting TRBD2. Germline V gene lookup returns CDR1 SGHAT and CDR2 FQNNGV. V dropped 1 base and J dropped 2; count of bases not matched to a gene: 2. There are 15 residues in the CDR3. The CDR3 DNA sequence: TGTGCCAGCAGCTTAGCCCTAGCGGGACAAGAGACCCAGTACTTC. Translated: CASSLALAGQETQYF.

V usage is TRBV29-1 and J usage is TRBJ2-7; 13 bases match TRBD2. Germline CDR1 and CDR2: SQVTM and ANQGSEA. The CDR3 runs to 13 residues. Trimming cost V 4 bases and J 6 bases; bases outside gene matches: 3. CDR3 residues: CSVGTSGSPEQYF. DNA for the CDR3: TGCAGCGTTGGGACTAGCGGGAGTCCCGAGCAGTACTTC.

The chain joins TRBV7-2 to TRBJ2-7; D possibly uses TRBD1 or TRBD2 (5 bases each). Trimming removed 2 bases from V and 2 bases from J, with 10 bases in between. This CDR3 has 14 residues. Germline CDR1 SGHTA, CDR2 FQGNSA. CDR3 sequence reads: CASSLWDGPYEQYF. The CDR3 DNA reads as TGTGCCAGCAGCTTATGGGACGGGCCCTACGAGCAGTACTTC.

This chain joins TRBV28 and TRBJ1-1, with no clear D. CDR1 and CDR2 from the germline V gene are MDHEN and SYDVKM. The CDR3 runs to 12 residues. The V end was cut by 4 bases, the J end by 7 bases, with 10 bases between. CDR3: CASSSYTNEAFF. The CDR3 DNA sequence: TGTGCCAGCAGTTCGTACACAAATGAAGCTTTCTTT.

The gene calls are TRBV7-2 and TRBJ2-1; D is perhaps TRBD2 (6 bases). With 4 bases removed from V and 12 bases from J, the gap between germline ends came to 19 bases. This CDR3 region has 14 residues. The germline gives CDR1 SGHTA, CDR2 FQGNSA. The CDR3 sequence: CASSSEIGGPSQFF. The DNA of the CDR3 is TGTGCCAGCAGCTCAGAAATCGGAGGGCCCTCGCAGTTCTTC.

This chain links TRBV4-2 with TRBJ2-3; 14 nucleotides line up with TRBD2. V was clipped by 3 bases and J by 2 bases; unmatched bases: 4. The germline V gene has CDR1 LGHNA and CDR2 YNFKEQ. This CDR3 is built from 17 residues. The CDR3 coding sequence is TGTGCCAGCAGCCAGGGACTAGCGGGGGAATTCACAGATACGCAGTATTTT. This codes for CASSQGLAGEFTDTQYF.

The chain uses TRBV4-1 and TRBJ2-2; tentative D call: TRBD1 (5 bases). Germline values: CDR1 MGHRA, CDR2 YSYEKL. This CDR3 is built from 15 residues. V was trimmed by 1 base and J by 4 bases, leaving 10 bases between them. CDR3 nucleotides: TGCGCCAGCAGCCAAGTACAGGCGGTCACCGGGGAGCTGTTTTTT. Translating it yields CASSQVQAVTGELFF.

The CDR3 region is CASSFLPSYNEQFF. The CDR3 DNA follows: TGCGCCAGCAGCTTTTTACCCTCCTACAATGAGCAGTTCTTC. The chain has TRBV5-1 and TRBJ2-1; no definite D call. V lost 2 bases, J lost 0 bases, and 6 bases lay in between. The CDR3 is made up of 14 amino acids. Germline lookup yields CDR1 SGHRS and CDR2 YFSETQ.

V gene TRBV3-1 (or the pseudogene TRBV3-2) combines with J gene TRBJ2-7; D gene unclear. V was cut by 6 bases and J by 0 bases, with 6 bases left in between. Germline CDR1 and CDR2: LGHDT and YNNKEL (reference sequence). This CDR3 contains 12 residues. CDR3 in DNA: TGTGCCAGCAGTCATCACTCCTACGAGCAGTACTTC. It codes for CASSHHSYEQYF.

The chain employs TRBV9 and TRBJ1-2; no clear D gene. The CDR3 extends over 14 amino acids. Trimming stripped 4 bases from V and 6 bases from J, with 16 bases between. The germline V gene has CDR1 SGDLS and CDR2 YYNGEE. CDR3 DNA sequence: TGTGCCAGCAGCATGACCGGAGGGCAGGATGGCTACACCTTC. Its protein product is CASSMTGGQDGYTF.